This entry lists 13 T cell receptor beta chains sequenced from one sample in a study of T cell responses to AZD1222 COVID-19 vaccine. Some clones are missing from TCRdb's copy, which holds only in-frame ones; the method was immunoSEQ multiplex PCR. Of 90,000 to 150,000 clones in the sample, roughly 89% were seen once. The source material was peripheral blood, sampled on day 0 of AZD1222 vaccination. The receptors were gathered from an adult in good health.

The chain carries TRBV10-2 and TRBJ2-7, with 7 positions matching TRBD1. With V trimmed by 6 bases and J by 0 bases, 5 bases remained unmatched. Germline V CDR1 and CDR2: WSHSY, SAAADI. There are 14 residues in the CDR3. The CDR3 spells CASRDRITSYEQYF. CDR3 coding DNA: TGCGCCAGCAGGGACAGGATAACCTCCTACGAGCAGTACTTC.

The chain couples TRBV5-6 to TRBJ1-5, with 7 bases matching TRBD1. The germline V gene encodes CDR1 SGHDT and CDR2 YYEEEE. The CDR3 consists of 17 residues. V shed 3 bases, J shed 1 base, and the junction held 10 bases outside the gene matches. The CDR3 reads CASSSWTGRGSNQPQHF. CDR3 DNA sequence: TGTGCCAGCAGCTCTTGGACAGGAAGGGGGAGCAATCAGCCCCAGCATTTT.

The chain uses TRBV7-8 and TRBJ2-3, with TRBD2 matching over 7 bases. In germline, CDR1 is SGHVS, CDR2 FQNEAQ. CDR3 length: 12 amino acids. The V gene end was trimmed by 5 bases and the J gene end by 8 bases; junction bases not matched to a gene: 4. CDR3 sequence reads: CASSRTGGTQYF. The CDR3 DNA is TGTGCCAGCAGCCGTACGGGAGGTACGCAGTATTTT.

J is TRBJ1-1 and V is TRBV5-4; 7 nucleotides align to TRBD1. V was clipped by 2 bases and J by 4 bases; unmatched bases: 8. CDR1 and CDR2 (germline): SGHNT, YYREEE (reference sequence). There are 15 residues in the CDR3. In DNA form, the CDR3 reads TGTGCCAGCAGCTTCGGGAAAGGGGGCGTCACTGAAGCTTTCTTT. This translates into CASSFGKGGVTEAFF.

V is TRBV27 and J is TRBJ1-1; 7 nucleotides line up with TRBD1. The junction had 10 bases not matched to a gene; V was cut back by 7 bases and J by 5 bases. CDR3 length: 14 amino acids. Germline values: CDR1 MNHEY, CDR2 SMNVEV (reference sequence). CDR3 in DNA: TGTGCCAGCAACCCAGGGGGGGCGCGGACTGAAGCTTTCTTT. Protein: CASNPGGARTEAFF.

The V call is TRBV5-6, the J call TRBJ1-1; D is ambiguous. Trimming left V 4 bases short and J 4 bases short, with 11 bases between. The CDR3 loop spans 13 amino acids. Per germline, CDR1 SGHDT and CDR2 YYEEEE. The CDR3 DNA reads as TGTGCCAGCAGCCCGCCAGGACGCACTGAAGCTTTCTTT. Its translation is CASSPPGRTEAFF.

This chain links TRBV6-1 with TRBJ1-4; possibly TRBD1 for D (6 bases). Germline CDR1 MNHNS, CDR2 SASEGT. The V gene lost 2 bases and the J gene lost 8 bases, with 12 bases spanning the gap. The CDR3 length is 14 residues. The CDR3 spells CASSETGGREKLFF. CDR3 in DNA: TGTGCCAGCAGTGAAACGGGGGGGCGGGAAAAACTGTTTTTT.

The rearrangement links TRBV29-1 to TRBJ1-2; TRBD1 is a possible D gene (5 bases). CDR1 is SQVTM and CDR2 is ANQGSEA in the germline V gene. Trimming cost V 6 bases and J 5 bases, with 16 bases left between them. The CDR3 length is 13 residues. The CDR3: CSVPGRQLYGYTF. DNA of the CDR3: TGCAGCGTCCCCGGTAGACAGCTGTATGGCTACACCTTC.

This clone was counted a single time. V gene TRBV30 combines with J gene TRBJ2-7, with 9 bases matching TRBD1. This CDR3 spans 13 amino acids. The V gene end was trimmed by 5 bases and the J gene end by 4 bases; junction bases not matched to a gene: 6. From germline, CDR1 is GTSNPN and CDR2 SVGIG (reference sequence). CDR3 sequence: CAWATGQGYEQYF. CDR3 sequence (DNA): TGTGCCTGGGCTACTGGACAGGGGTACGAGCAGTACTTC.

Worth noting for this clone: The same CDR3 also results from other DNA sequences found in this sample. J is TRBJ1-2 and V is TRBV6-5; 7 bases map to TRBD1. The CDR3 has 13 amino acids. Germline V CDR1 and CDR2: MNHEY, SVGAGI. The J segment lost 3 bases and the V segment lost 5 bases, leaving 3 bases of the junction unmatched. The chain's CDR3 is CASSRDRDYGYTF. As DNA, the CDR3 is TGTGCCAGCAGTCGAGACAGGGACTATGGCTACACCTTC.

This chain connects TRBV5-6 to TRBJ2-3; D perhaps matches TRBD2 (6 bases). The CDR3 totals 14 residues. The V gene lost 3 bases and the J gene lost 4 bases, with 12 bases spanning the gap. In germline, CDR1 is SGHDT, CDR2 YYEEEE. CDR3 sequence (DNA): TGTGCCAGCAGCTCCTTATCGGGGGCAGATACGCAGTATTTT. It is translated as CASSSLSGADTQYF.

This clone was seen a single time. The chain combines TRBV5-8 with TRBJ1-4; no clear D. This CDR3 has 12 amino acids. Germline assignment: CDR1 SGHTS and CDR2 YDEGEE. V lost 0 bases, J lost 8 bases, and 5 bases lay in between. CDR3 amino acids: CASSLVREKLFF. For the CDR3, the DNA is TGTGCCAGCAGCTTGGTTCGAGAAAAACTGTTTTTT.

In this sample, this clone turned up once. The chain combines TRBV6-5 with TRBJ2-7; a weak D match, TRBD1 (5 bases). The CDR3 contains 15 residues. The V gene's germline CDR1 is MNHEY and CDR2 SVGAGI. V was clipped by 6 bases and J by 6 bases, with 21 bases between them. This CDR3 reads CASRHNQGFSGEQYF. In nucleotides, the CDR3 is TGTGCCAGCAGACATAATCAGGGTTTCTCGGGCGAGCAGTACTTC.